The rows below give T cell receptor beta chains drawn from one sample of a study of shared clonotypes between healthy human individuals. TCRdb's table, derived via immunoSEQ multiplex PCR, lists solely in-frame clones and lacks some. The repertoire holds about 600,000 clones, with almost 97% as singletons. Sequenced: naive CD4+ T cells sorted from blood. The receptor source for this set is a woman aged 25-40 years in good health. Both conserved end residues are part of each CDR3. A D gene is named only where the DNA matches it firmly. Clone size appears in some rows only: once, few, many, or a class for an expanded clone.

J,size,D,V,CDR3,DNA
TRBJ2-3,-,TRBD2,TRBV5-5,CASSPYLAGGTDTQYF,TGTGCCAGCAGCCCTTATTTAGCGGGAGGGACAGATACGCAGTATTTT
TRBJ1-5,-,-,TRBV28,CASSLRQSFNQPQHF,TGTGCCAGCAGTTTACGGCAGAGCTTCAATCAGCCCCAGCATTTT
TRBJ2-7,once,-,TRBV29-1,CSVSHHSRPYEQYF,TGCAGCGTTTCACATCACTCAAGACCCTACGAGCAGTACTTC
TRBJ2-5,-,-,TRBV2,CASSEDPRETQYF,TGTGCCAGCAGTGAGGACCCTAGAGAGACCCAGTACTTC
TRBJ2-2,-,-,TRBV18,CASSPPSGSTGELFF,TGTGCCAGCTCACCACCGTCCGGGAGCACCGGGGAGCTGTTTTTT
TRBJ1-1,-,TRBD1,TRBV29-1,CSGRQGIDRNTEAFF,TGCAGCGGTCGACAGGGGATCGATCGGAACACTGAAGCTTTCTTT
TRBJ2-6,-,-,TRBV18,CASSPPNGANVLTF,TGTGCCAGCTCACCACCCAACGGGGCCAACGTCCTGACTTTC
TRBJ2-3,-,TRBD2,TRBV7-6,CASRSTSGVPTDTQYF,TGTGCCAGCAGATCCACTAGCGGGGTCCCCACAGATACGCAGTATTTT
TRBJ2-1,-,-,TRBV5-4,CASSQTGGGYNEQFF,TGTGCCAGCAGCCAAACAGGGGGGGGTTACAATGAGCAGTTCTTC
TRBJ2-3,-,TRBD2,TRBV11-2,CASSPRASGRGTDTQYF,TGTGCCAGCAGCCCGCGGGCTAGCGGGAGGGGAACAGATACGCAGTATTTT
TRBJ2-7,-,-,TRBV2,CASSLTGPLVYEQYF,TGTGCCAGCAGCTTGACTGGCCCCCTAGTTTACGAGCAGTACTTC
TRBJ2-7,-,TRBD1,TRBV6-1,CASNPTGQDEQYF,TGTGCCAGCAACCCCACCGGACAGGACGAGCAGTACTTC
TRBJ2-7,-,-,TRBV28,CASCIRVYEQYF,TGTGCCAGCTGCATCAGGGTCTACGAGCAGTACTTC
TRBJ2-7,-,TRBD1,TRBV5-1,CASSSQQGALGEQYF,TGCGCCAGCAGCTCGCAACAGGGGGCACTTGGCGAGCAGTACTTC
TRBJ2-1,-,TRBD1,TRBV4-2,CASSQVTGTEYNEQFF,TGTGCCAGCAGCCAAGTTACCGGGACAGAATACAATGAGCAGTTCTTC
TRBJ2-3,-,-,TRBV6-5,CASSYGGPTDTQYF,TGTGCCAGCAGTTACGGGGGGCCCACAGATACGCAGTATTTT
TRBJ1-4,-,TRBD1,TRBV19,CASSATTGGAYEKLFF,TGTGCCAGTAGTGCGACGACAGGGGGCGCTTATGAAAAACTGTTTTTT
TRBJ2-1,-,TRBD2,TRBV28,CASSNSGEGVNEQFF,TGTGCCAGCAGTAATAGCGGGGAGGGGGTGAATGAGCAGTTCTTC
TRBJ2-3,-,-,TRBV9,CASSIEFSTDTQYF,TGTGCCAGCAGCATCGAATTCAGCACAGATACGCAGTATTTT
TRBJ2-1,-,-,TRBV29-1,CSVEFLGYGLNEQFF,TGCAGCGTTGAGTTTTTGGGGTACGGCCTCAATGAGCAGTTCTTC
TRBJ1-5,-,-,TRBV19,CASSIDLEHQPQHF,TGTGCCAGTAGTATAGACTTAGAACATCAGCCCCAGCATTTT
TRBJ2-1,-,TRBD2,TRBV7-9,CASSSTSGIYNEQFF,TGTGCCAGCAGCTCGACTAGCGGGATCTACAATGAGCAGTTCTTC
TRBJ1-1,-,TRBD1,TRBV29-1,CSVSTGGTEAFF,TGCAGCGTGTCAACAGGGGGCACTGAAGCTTTCTTT
TRBJ2-2,-,-,TRBV9,CASSVAGPSRVELFF,TGTGCCAGCAGCGTAGCGGGGCCATCCCGGGTGGAGCTGTTTTTT
TRBJ2-7,-,TRBD1,TRBV4-1,CASSLGQGLREQYF,TGCGCCAGCAGCCTAGGACAGGGCCTCCGGGAGCAGTACTTC
TRBJ2-2,-,-,TRBV27,CASSPGWGNTGELFF,TGTGCCAGCAGCCCGGGGTGGGGGAACACCGGGGAGCTGTTTTTT
TRBJ2-2,-,-,TRBV18,CASSPWTELNTGELFF,TGTGCCAGCTCACCATGGACAGAGCTGAACACCGGGGAGCTGTTTTTT
TRBJ1-5,-,TRBD1,TRBV28,CASSEDRVEQPQHF,TGTGCCAGCAGCGAGGACAGGGTTGAACAGCCCCAGCATTTT
TRBJ2-1,-,TRBD1,TRBV28,CASPRDRDRENNEQFF,TGTGCCAGCCCTAGGGACCGGGACAGGGAGAACAATGAGCAGTTCTTC
TRBJ1-4,-,-,TRBV7-9,CASSLEAATNEKLFF,TGTGCCAGCAGCTTAGAGGCGGCAACTAATGAAAAACTGTTTTTT
TRBJ2-7,-,TRBD1,TRBV19,CASSTTGVRTYEQYF,TGTGCCAGTAGTACAACAGGGGTCCGTACCTACGAGCAGTACTTC
TRBJ1-6,-,-,TRBV5-1,CASSLEAGNSPLHF,TGCGCCAGCAGCTTGGAGGCAGGGAATTCACCCCTCCACTTT
TRBJ2-7,-,TRBD2,TRBV5-4,CASSLGGGRGLYEQYF,TGTGCCAGCAGCTTGGGTGGCGGGAGAGGGCTATACGAGCAGTACTTC
TRBJ2-2,-,-,TRBV7-9,CASSLWGYRGTGELFF,TGTGCCAGCAGCTTGTGGGGTTACCGGGGCACCGGGGAGCTGTTTTTT
TRBJ1-1,-,-,TRBV10-2,CASSGSSSYDNTEAFF,TGCGCCAGCAGTGGGTCCTCAAGTTACGATAACACTGAAGCTTTCTTT
TRBJ2-7,once,TRBD2,TRBV4-1,CASSQDRGAGVFSEQYF,TGCGCCAGCAGCCAAGACAGGGGAGCGGGAGTATTTTCCGAGCAGTACTTC
TRBJ2-1,once,TRBD2,TRBV5-6,CASSRLAGFYNEQFF,TGTGCCAGCAGCAGACTAGCGGGATTTTACAATGAGCAGTTCTTC
TRBJ2-7,-,TRBD1,TRBV6-6,CASQGARGKYEQYF,TGTGCCAGCCAGGGGGCGCGGGGAAAATACGAGCAGTACTTC
TRBJ1-5,-,TRBD1,TRBV2,CASSLGQGRGQPQHF,TGTGCCAGCAGTCTTGGACAGGGGCGAGGACAGCCCCAGCATTTT
TRBJ2-5,-,-,TRBV28,CASSLWDTIWTQYF,TGTGCCAGCAGTTTATGGGACACTATATGGACCCAGTACTTC
TRBJ2-5,once,TRBD1,TRBV18,CASSPLDREIGAQYF,TGTGCCAGCTCACCACTAGACAGGGAGATTGGGGCCCAGTACTTC
TRBJ1-2,-,TRBD1,TRBV15,CATSRDFQGASLYGYTF,TGTGCCACCAGCAGAGATTTTCAGGGGGCCTCATTATACGGCTACACCTTC
TRBJ2-1,-,-,TRBV19,CASSIGRTYNEQFF,TGTGCCAGTAGTATAGGGAGAACCTACAATGAGCAGTTCTTC
TRBJ2-1,-,-,TRBV19,CASSATVGAYNEQFF,TGTGCCAGTAGTGCTACCGTCGGGGCCTACAATGAGCAGTTCTTC
TRBJ1-2,-,TRBD1,TRBV10-2,CASTRTGRDYGYTF,TGCGCCAGCACCCGGACAGGGAGAGACTATGGCTACACCTTC
TRBJ2-3,-,-,TRBV20-1,CSANPNTQYF,TGCAGTGCTAACCCGAATACGCAGTATTTT
TRBJ1-5,-,-,TRBV7-9,CASSSQNFNQPQHF,TGTGCCAGCAGCAGCCAGAACTTTAATCAGCCCCAGCATTTT
TRBJ2-1,-,-,TRBV19,CASSTGPGEQFF,TGTGCCAGTAGTACCGGCCCGGGAGAGCAGTTCTTC
TRBJ1-4,-,-,TRBV15,CATSRAAGRVEEKLFF,TGTGCCACCAGCAGAGCGGCAGGGCGGGTGGAGGAAAAACTGTTTTTT
TRBJ2-5,-,TRBD2,TRBV18,CASSRVAGEKETQYF,TGTGCCAGCTCACGTGTAGCGGGAGAGAAAGAGACCCAGTACTTC
TRBJ2-2,-,-,TRBV6-1,CASSETDLGELFF,TGTGCCAGCAGTGAAACGGACCTCGGGGAGCTGTTTTTT
TRBJ2-3,-,TRBD1,TRBV18,CASSPPGTGSTDTQYF,TGTGCCAGCTCACCACCCGGGACAGGTAGCACAGATACGCAGTATTTT
TRBJ2-2,-,-,TRBV13,CASRTPSAYPNTGELFF,TGTGCCAGCAGAACACCCTCGGCCTACCCGAACACCGGGGAGCTGTTTTTT
TRBJ2-1,-,TRBD2,TRBV4-1,CASTNNLGKREKREQFF,TGCGCCAGCACCAACAATCTTGGAAAGCGGGAGAAACGTGAGCAGTTCTTC
TRBJ1-2,once,-,TRBV29-1,CSVAPYPLTGYGYTF,TGCAGCGTGGCCCCGTACCCTTTGACAGGCTATGGCTACACCTTC